This T cell receptor beta chain was sequenced for a study of cytomegalovirus exposure and HLA in healthy donors. Study in general: It was reported in a later analysis that the 90 to 150 validation repertoires used the same platform as the roughly 700 first-cohort repertoires.

Sequencing was performed with immunoSEQ multiplex PCR; in TCRdb, only in-frame clones are kept and a portion is missing. The profile shows 130,000 to 150,000 clones, roughly nine tenths of them singletons. This clone appeared once. Its antigen is undetermined. Overall study findings and caveats: The classifier reportedly diagnosed cytomegalovirus status with high specificity and sensitivity.

V lost 6 bases, J lost 4 bases, and 9 bases stayed unmatched. Looked up from germline, CDR1 is SQVTM and CDR2 is ANQGSEA. This CDR3 has 14 residues. This clonotype was sampled from a woman under 30 in good health and CMV-seropositive. Material: PBMCs. This sequence joins TRBV29-1 and TRBJ2-3; 8 bases are a match to TRBD2. The CDR3 bases are TGCAGCGTCCTACACGGACTAGCCCCAGATACGCAGTATTTT. Amino acids: CSVLHGLAPDTQYF.